The clone carrying this T cell receptor (beta chain) came up a few times. Its antigen is unidentified. The CDR3 length is 15 residues. V shed 2 bases and J 5 bases; nucleotides not matched to a gene: 4. Germline CDR1 reads MNHEY; CDR2 reads SMNVEV (reference sequence). Here immunoSEQ multiplex PCR was the method, and the copy in TCRdb shows in-frame clones only, minus some. The sample yields about 92,000 clones, approximately 63% seen once. This entry is derived from a study of shared clonotypes between healthy human individuals. Findings and caveats of the study: A reduction in generation probabilities was seen for non-shared clonotypes relative to those shared by all four donors. Clonotypes that were shared across a handful of donors made up 4.5% to 5% of naive CD4 clonotypes.

Sequences were obtained from memory CD8+ T cells sorted from blood. Subset: CD45RO+ cells pooled with CCR7-negative TemRA cells. This TCR was recovered from a man aged 25-45 years in good health. V gene TRBV27 combines with J gene TRBJ2-2, with 8 positions matching TRBD2. CDR3 region: CASSLAGGGTGELFF. The DNA for the CDR3 is TGTGCCAGCAGTTTAGCGGGAGGAGGGACCGGGGAGCTGTTTTTT.